These 27 T cell receptor beta chains were sequenced from one sample in a study of control samples from healthy donors and cancer patients. Measured with immunoSEQ multiplex PCR; TCRdb has only the in-frame clones, and not every one. The sample has around 80,000 clones, around 87% seen once. The specimen sequenced was blood. The receptors were sampled from a man aged 45-60 years in good health.

CDR3 sequence reads: CASSYGAGYGYTF. In DNA, the CDR3 is TGTGCCAGCAGTTACGGGGCAGGGTATGGCTACACCTTC. This sequence joins TRBV6-5 and TRBJ1-2, with a possible D match to TRBD1 (5 bases). The CDR3 has 13 amino acids. Per germline, CDR1 MNHEY and CDR2 SVGAGI. The V and J ends lost 2 bases and 5 bases respectively, with 9 bases between them.

V gene TRBV5-1 combines with J gene TRBJ1-6; D not resolved. Trimming pared 4 bases from V and 1 base from J, leaving 15 bases between. Germline V gene lookup returns CDR1 SGHRS and CDR2 YFSETQ. There are 17 residues in the CDR3. The chain's CDR3 is CASSPDLSKSYNSPLHF. In nucleotides, the CDR3 is TGCGCCAGCAGCCCCGATCTAAGTAAATCCTATAATTCACCCCTCCACTTT. Drawing the rest from reference TRBV5-1 and TRBJ1-6, the complete variable domain is KAGVTQTPRYLIKTRGQQVTLSCSPISGHRSVSWYQQTPGQGLQFLFEYFSETQRNKGNFPGRFSGRQFSNSRSEMNVSTLELGDSALYLCASSPDLSKSYNSPLHFGNGTRLTVT.

The chain carries TRBV3-1 (or the pseudogene TRBV3-2) and TRBJ1-5; D ambiguous. Germline assignment: CDR1 LGHDT and CDR2 YNNKEL (reference sequence). Deletions cut 0 bases from V and 1 base from J, with 4 bases between. This CDR3 is built from 14 residues. The DNA for the CDR3 is TGTGCCAGCAGCCAAGATTTCAGCAATCAGCCCCAGCATTTT. As protein: CASSQDFSNQPQHF.

This chain uses TRBV7-2 with TRBJ1-5; tentative D call: TRBD1 (5 bases). Germline-derived CDR1 and CDR2 are SGHTA and FQGNSA. The CDR3 spans 14 residues. The V gene lost 6 bases and the J gene lost 5 bases, with 14 bases spanning the gap. Here the CDR3 reads CASSPGHLYQPQHF. CDR3 bases: TGTGCCAGCAGTCCTGGACATCTGTATCAGCCCCAGCATTTT. The variable domain in full, completed from reference TRBV7-2 and TRBJ1-5, reads GAGVSQSPSNKVTEKGKDVELRCDPISGHTALYWYRQSLGQGLEFLIYFQGNSAPDKSGLPSDRFSAERTGGSVSTLTIQRTQQEDSAVYLCASSPGHLYQPQHFGDGTRLSIL.

The V call is TRBV7-8, the J call TRBJ1-2; a weak D match, TRBD1 (5 bases). V gave up 1 base and J gave up 4 bases, with 10 bases separating them. This CDR3 comprises 14 residues. Looked up from germline, CDR1 is SGHVS and CDR2 is FQNEAQ. The CDR3 loop reads CASSLGQGPYGYTF. The DNA of the CDR3 is TGTGCCAGCAGCTTAGGTCAGGGCCCCTATGGCTACACCTTC.

The V and J genes are TRBV30 and TRBJ1-3; 7 bases map to TRBD1. From germline, CDR1 is GTSNPN and CDR2 SVGIG (reference sequence). With V trimmed by 0 bases and J by 3 bases, 5 bases remained unmatched. The CDR3 is made up of 15 amino acids. CDR3 sequence (DNA): TGTGCCTGGAGTGTACAGGGGACGTTTGGAAACACCATATATTTT. Translating gives CAWSVQGTFGNTIYF. Using reference TRBV30 and TRBJ1-3 for the parts outside the CDR3, the full variable domain is SQTIHQWPATLVQPVGSPLSLECTVEGTSNPNLYWYRQAAGRGLQLLFYSVGIGQISSEVPQNLSASRPQDRQFILSSKKLLLSDSGFYLCAWSVQGTFGNTIYFGEGSWLTVV.

The rearrangement joins TRBV29-1 to TRBJ1-5, with TRBD1 matching 9 bases. Trimming took 5 bases from V and 4 from J; bases not matched to a gene: 6. The CDR3 covers 14 residues. CDR1 is SQVTM and CDR2 is ANQGSEA in the germline V gene. The CDR3 nucleotides read TGCAGCGTTTCCCCGGGACAGGGTAATCAGCCCCAGCATTTT. Translated: CSVSPGQGNQPQHF.

This clone was picked up one time. The chain joins TRBV3-1 (or the pseudogene TRBV3-2) to TRBJ2-1, with TRBD1 identical over 7 bases. The germline V gene has CDR1 LGHDT and CDR2 YNNKEL (reference sequence). This CDR3 contains 13 residues. V lost 6 bases, J lost 7 bases, and 6 bases stayed unmatched. The CDR3 coding sequence is TGTGCCAGCAGGAACAGGGGTGGAAATGAGCAGTTCTTC. Amino acids: CASRNRGGNEQFF.

The chain uses TRBV5-4 and TRBJ2-1; 8 bases fit TRBD1. This CDR3 spans 17 amino acids. Unmatched junction bases numbered 8, after V lost 2 bases and J lost 1 base. CDR1 is SGHNT, CDR2 YYREEE, per germline (reference sequence). CDR3 residues: CASSLGQGRVSYNEQFF. The CDR3 nucleotides are TGTGCCAGCAGCTTAGGACAGGGAAGGGTTTCCTACAATGAGCAGTTCTTC.

V gene TRBV5-1 combines with J gene TRBJ2-2, with TRBD1 matching 8 bases. After removal of 2 bases from V and 5 bases from J, the junction contained 2 bases not matched to a gene. Per germline, CDR1 SGHRS and CDR2 YFSETQ. The CDR3 totals 14 residues. The CDR3 region is CASSFDRGTGELFF. DNA for the CDR3: TGCGCCAGCAGCTTCGACAGGGGAACCGGGGAGCTGTTTTTT.

Only one count was recorded for this clone. The chain joins TRBV7-8 to TRBJ1-4, with a weak D call TRBD1 (6 bases). With 1 base removed from V and 8 bases from J, the gap between germline ends came to 17 bases. CDR3 length: 16 amino acids. Germline CDR1 and CDR2: SGHVS and FQNEAQ. The CDR3 reads CASSLVGGPVGEKLFF. The DNA of the CDR3 is TGTGCCAGCAGCTTAGTCGGGGGCCCGGTGGGGGAAAAACTGTTTTTT.

The chain has TRBV7-2 and TRBJ1-4; tentatively, D is TRBD1 (5 bases). The germline V gene encodes CDR1 SGHTA and CDR2 FQGNSA. The CDR3 is 14 amino acids. Trimming cost V 5 bases and J 7 bases, with 14 bases left between them. The CDR3 protein is CASSRGSLGEKLFF. CDR3 DNA: TGTGCCAGCAGCCGGGGGTCGTTGGGTGAAAAACTGTTTTTT.

A single count supports this clone. J is TRBJ1-4 and V is TRBV4-2, with a possible D match to TRBD1 (5 bases). Trimming took off 1 base at V and 5 bases at J, with 14 bases between the two ends. The CDR3 sequence is 16 residues long. Germline values: CDR1 LGHNA, CDR2 YNFKEQ. This chain's CDR3 is CASSQGPGGGNEKLFF. In DNA, the CDR3 is TGTGCCAGCAGCCAAGGCCCCGGGGGGGGGAATGAAAAACTGTTTTTT.

The rearrangement links TRBV5-8 to TRBJ1-5; 9 nucleotides match TRBD1. The ends lost 3 bases at V and 4 bases at J; junction bases unmatched: 8. This CDR3 spans 16 amino acids. Germline V gene data show CDR1 as SGHTS and CDR2 as YDEGEE. The CDR3 region is CASSSEQGARNQPQHF. In DNA form, the CDR3 reads TGTGCCAGCAGCTCGGAACAGGGGGCGAGGAATCAGCCCCAGCATTTT.

The CDR3 loop is CASSPLPGQSVTGELFF. The CDR3 DNA reads TGTGCCAGCAGTCCACTCCCGGGACAATCCGTCACCGGGGAGCTGTTTTTT. The V call is TRBV6-2 or TRBV6-3, the J call TRBJ2-2; TRBD1 is a possible D gene (6 bases). Germline V gene lookup returns CDR1 MNHEY and CDR2 SVGEGT. This CDR3 has 17 residues. The V end lost 5 bases, the J end lost 4 bases, and 20 bases lay between the germline ends.

The count of this clone is one. The chain employs TRBV5-1 and TRBJ1-2; 9 bases line up with TRBD1. CDR3 length: 16 amino acids. The V and J ends lost 4 bases and 4 bases, in that order; junction bases with no gene match: 11. CDR1 and CDR2 from the germline V gene are SGHRS and YFSETQ. CDR3 nucleotides: TGCGCCAGCAGCCAAAACCTCCGGGACAGGGTCTATGGCTACACCTTC. Its translation is CASSQNLRDRVYGYTF.

V usage is TRBV18 and J usage is TRBJ2-3; 8 bases are a match to TRBD1. Per germline, CDR1 KGHSH and CDR2 LQKENI. The CDR3 has 13 amino acids. V shed 4 bases and J 6 bases; nucleotides not matched to a gene: 3. The CDR3 DNA reads TGTGCCAGCTCACGGGACAGGTTGGATACGCAGTATTTT. Translating it yields CASSRDRLDTQYF.

The chain links TRBV4-2 to TRBJ2-7; D remains unclear. Trimming pared 4 bases from V and 2 bases from J, leaving 12 bases between. The germline V gene has CDR1 LGHNA and CDR2 YNFKEQ. The CDR3 totals 14 residues. The CDR3 here is CASSRDLGTYEQYF. DNA of the CDR3: TGTGCCAGCAGCCGAGACTTGGGAACCTACGAGCAGTACTTC.

V is TRBV28 and J is TRBJ1-3, with unresolved D. Trimming removed 8 bases at V and 0 bases at J, with 8 bases between. The CDR3 is made up of 13 amino acids. The germline V gene encodes CDR1 MDHEN and CDR2 SYDVKM. Here the CDR3 reads CASHPRSGNTIYF. CDR3 coding DNA: TGTGCCAGCCATCCGCGCTCTGGAAACACCATATATTTT.

J is TRBJ2-3 and V is TRBV6-5; 7 nucleotides agree with TRBD1. CDR1 and CDR2 from the germline V gene are MNHEY and SVGAGI. This CDR3 spans 14 amino acids. With 11 bases clipped from V and 1 base from J, the junction kept 9 bases outside the gene matches. DNA of the CDR3: TGTGCCGCTAAAGCTACAGGGGGCACAGATACGCAGTATTTT. Translated, it gives CAAKATGGTDTQYF.

This chain connects TRBV6-4 to TRBJ2-1; D uncertain. The V end was cut by 4 bases, the J end by 5 bases, with 9 bases between. This CDR3 spans 13 amino acids. CDR1 MRHNA and CDR2 SNTAGT come from the germline V gene. The CDR3 DNA reads TGTGCCAGCAGTGGGAACTACGACAATGAGCAGTTCTTC. Amino acid sequence: CASSGNYDNEQFF.

The CDR3 region is CASSRDRDRDEAFF. The CDR3 DNA reads as TGTGCCAGTAGTAGGGACCGGGACAGGGACGAAGCTTTCTTT. The genes are TRBV19 and TRBJ1-1; 9 bases agree with TRBD1. The CDR3 runs to 14 residues. Germline CDR1 and CDR2: LNHDA and SQIVND (reference sequence). V lost 4 bases, J lost 8 bases, and 8 bases stayed unmatched.

The chain links TRBV20-1 to TRBJ1-1, with TRBD1 identical over 9 bases. Looked up from germline, CDR1 is DFQATT and CDR2 is SNEGSKA (reference sequence). V was clipped by 3 bases and J by 5 bases; unmatched bases: 10. This CDR3 has 15 residues. The CDR3 spells CSASSFTGGRTEAFF. The CDR3 DNA follows: TGCAGTGCTAGTTCTTTCACAGGGGGCCGGACTGAAGCTTTCTTT.

This clone was observed once. The V gene is TRBV20-1, the J gene TRBJ2-7; D is perhaps TRBD2 (5 bases). Trimming cost V 3 bases and J 0 bases, with 9 bases left between them. CDR1 DFQATT and CDR2 SNEGSKA come from the germline V gene (reference sequence). The CDR3 runs to 13 residues. The CDR3 region is CSASGGGSYEQYF. The CDR3 DNA is TGCAGTGCTAGTGGTGGAGGCTCCTACGAGCAGTACTTC.

This sequence joins TRBV18 and TRBJ2-3, with 10 bases fitting TRBD1. J was trimmed by 0 bases and V by 3 bases; bases with no gene match: 3. Germline values: CDR1 KGHSH, CDR2 LQKENI. CDR3 length equals 16 residues. CDR3 sequence: CASSPDRGRSTDTQYF. The CDR3 coding sequence is TGTGCCAGCTCACCCGACAGGGGGCGAAGCACAGATACGCAGTATTTT.

The genes are TRBV11-2 and TRBJ2-6, with D uncertain. The CDR3 runs to 14 residues. V dropped 1 base and J dropped 3 bases, with 4 bases sitting between them. Germline values: CDR1 SGHAT, CDR2 FQNNGV. CDR3 protein: CASSLAGGANVLTF. The CDR3 DNA reads as TGTGCCAGCAGCTTAGCCGGTGGGGCCAACGTCCTGACTTTC.

The rearrangement joins TRBV30 to TRBJ2-7; either TRBD1 or TRBD2 may fit D (5 bases each). V gave up 0 bases and J gave up 0 bases, with 9 bases separating them. CDR1 is GTSNPN and CDR2 is SVGIG in the germline V gene (reference sequence). The CDR3 totals 14 residues. CDR3 sequence reads: CAWSVGRRSYEQYF. The DNA of the CDR3 is TGTGCCTGGAGTGTGGGACGCCGCTCCTACGAGCAGTACTTC.